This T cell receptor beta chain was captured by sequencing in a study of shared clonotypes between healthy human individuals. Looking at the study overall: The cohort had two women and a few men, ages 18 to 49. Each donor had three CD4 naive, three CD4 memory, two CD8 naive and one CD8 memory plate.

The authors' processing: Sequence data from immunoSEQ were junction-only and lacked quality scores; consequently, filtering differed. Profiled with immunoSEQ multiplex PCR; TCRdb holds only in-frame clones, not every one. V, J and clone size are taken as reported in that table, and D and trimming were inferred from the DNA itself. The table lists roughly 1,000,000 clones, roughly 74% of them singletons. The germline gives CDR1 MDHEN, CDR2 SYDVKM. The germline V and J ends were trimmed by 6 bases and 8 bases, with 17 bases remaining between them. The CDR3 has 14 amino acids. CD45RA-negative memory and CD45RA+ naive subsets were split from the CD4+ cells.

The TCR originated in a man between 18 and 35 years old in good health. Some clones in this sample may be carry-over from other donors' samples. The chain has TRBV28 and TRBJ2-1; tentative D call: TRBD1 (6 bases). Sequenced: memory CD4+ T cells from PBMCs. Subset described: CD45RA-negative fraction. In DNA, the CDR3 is TGTGCCAGCAGCACACCACAGGGTTTCGATGAGCAGTTCTTC. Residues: CASSTPQGFDEQFF.